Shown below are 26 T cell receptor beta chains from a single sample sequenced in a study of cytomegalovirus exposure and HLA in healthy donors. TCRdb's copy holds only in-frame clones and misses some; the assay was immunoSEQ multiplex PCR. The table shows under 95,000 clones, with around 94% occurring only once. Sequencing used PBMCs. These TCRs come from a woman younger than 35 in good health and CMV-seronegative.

DNA of the CDR3: TGTGCCAGCAGGGTCCCCGCCAGGCCAGATACGCAGTATTTT. Translated: CASRVPARPDTQYF. The chain carries TRBV6-5 and TRBJ2-3; D remains ambiguous. The CDR3 contains 14 residues. Germline CDR1 MNHEY, CDR2 SVGAGI. Trimming cost V 6 bases and J 4 bases, with 14 bases left between them.

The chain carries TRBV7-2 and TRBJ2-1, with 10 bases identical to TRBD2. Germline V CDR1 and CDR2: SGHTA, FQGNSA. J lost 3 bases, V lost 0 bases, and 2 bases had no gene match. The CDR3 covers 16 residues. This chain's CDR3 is CASSLAASGSYNEQFF. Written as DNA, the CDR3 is TGTGCCAGCAGCTTAGCGGCTAGCGGGAGCTACAATGAGCAGTTCTTC. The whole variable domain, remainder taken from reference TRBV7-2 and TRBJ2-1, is GAGVSQSPSNKVTEKGKDVELRCDPISGHTALYWYRQSLGQGLEFLIYFQGNSAPDKSGLPSDRFSAERTGGSVSTLTIQRTQQEDSAVYLCASSLAASGSYNEQFFGPGTRLTVL.

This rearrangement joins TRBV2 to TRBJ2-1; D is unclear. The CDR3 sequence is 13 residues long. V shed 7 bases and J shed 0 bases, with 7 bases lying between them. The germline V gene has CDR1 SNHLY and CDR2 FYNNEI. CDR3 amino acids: CASIPSSYNEQFF. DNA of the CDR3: TGTGCCAGCATACCTAGCTCCTACAATGAGCAGTTCTTC.

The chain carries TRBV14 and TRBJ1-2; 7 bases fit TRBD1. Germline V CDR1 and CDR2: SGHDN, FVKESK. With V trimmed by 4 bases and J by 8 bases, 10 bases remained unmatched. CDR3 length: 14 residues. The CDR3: CASSRNQGVGGYTF. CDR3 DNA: TGTGCCAGCAGCCGAAACCAGGGGGTGGGAGGCTACACCTTC. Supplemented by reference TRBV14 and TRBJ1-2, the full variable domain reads EAGVTQFPSHSVIEKGQTVTLRCDPISGHDNLYWYRRVMGKEIKFLLHFVKESKQDESGMPNNRFLAERTGGTYSTLKVQPAELEDSGVYFCASSRNQGVGGYTFGSGTRLTVV.

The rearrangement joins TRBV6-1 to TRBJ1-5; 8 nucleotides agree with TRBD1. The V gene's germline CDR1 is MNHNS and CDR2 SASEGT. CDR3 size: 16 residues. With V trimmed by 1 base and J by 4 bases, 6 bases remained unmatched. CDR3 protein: CASSEVTGGGNQPQHF. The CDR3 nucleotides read TGTGCCAGCAGTGAAGTTACAGGGGGGGGAAATCAGCCCCAGCATTTT.

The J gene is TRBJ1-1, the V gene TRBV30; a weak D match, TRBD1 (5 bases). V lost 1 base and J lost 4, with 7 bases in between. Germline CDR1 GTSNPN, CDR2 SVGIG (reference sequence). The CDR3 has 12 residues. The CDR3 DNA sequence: TGTGCCTGGAGTGCGCAGGGCACTGAAGCTTTCTTT. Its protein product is CAWSAQGTEAFF.

The CDR3 DNA is TGTGCCAGCAGTCCCTGGACTAGCGGGGGTTTTTACCAAGAGACCCAGTACTTC. It specifies CASSPWTSGGFYQETQYF. J is TRBJ2-5 and V is TRBV27; TRBD2 aligns across 13 bases. Germline V gives CDR1 MNHEY, CDR2 SMNVEV (reference sequence). CDR3 length: 18 amino acids. With 5 bases clipped from V and 0 bases from J, the junction kept 9 bases outside the gene matches.

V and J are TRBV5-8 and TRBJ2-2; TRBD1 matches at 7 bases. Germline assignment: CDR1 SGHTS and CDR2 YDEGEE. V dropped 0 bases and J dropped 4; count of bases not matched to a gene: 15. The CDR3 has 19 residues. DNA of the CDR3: TGTGCCAGCAGCTTGGCCGGACCTAGACGGACAGGTCCCACCGGGGAGCTGTTTTTT. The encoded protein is CASSLAGPRRTGPTGELFF.

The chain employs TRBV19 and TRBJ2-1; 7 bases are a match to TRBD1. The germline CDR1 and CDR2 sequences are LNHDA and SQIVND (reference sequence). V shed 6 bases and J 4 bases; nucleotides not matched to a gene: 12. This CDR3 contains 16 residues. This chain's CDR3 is CASSKLGQDSYNEQFF. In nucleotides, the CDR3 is TGTGCCAGTAGCAAACTAGGACAGGACTCTTACAATGAGCAGTTCTTC.

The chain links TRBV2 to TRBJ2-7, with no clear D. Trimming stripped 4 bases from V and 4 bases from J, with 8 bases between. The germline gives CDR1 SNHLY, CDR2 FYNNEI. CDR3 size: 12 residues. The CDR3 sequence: CASSGRVYEQYF. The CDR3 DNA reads TGTGCCAGCAGTGGTCGAGTTTACGAGCAGTACTTC.

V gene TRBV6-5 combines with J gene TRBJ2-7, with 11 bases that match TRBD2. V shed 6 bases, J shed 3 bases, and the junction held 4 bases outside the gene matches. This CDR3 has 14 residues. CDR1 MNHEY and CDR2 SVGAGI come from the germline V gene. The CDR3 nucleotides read TGTGCCAGCAGGAGGGGACTAGCGGTCTACGAGCAGTACTTC. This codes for CASRRGLAVYEQYF.

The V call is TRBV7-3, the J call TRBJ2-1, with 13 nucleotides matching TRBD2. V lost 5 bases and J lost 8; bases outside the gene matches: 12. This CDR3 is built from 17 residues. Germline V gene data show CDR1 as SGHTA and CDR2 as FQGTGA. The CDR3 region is CASSPGTSGKTGDEQFF. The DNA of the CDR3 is TGTGCCAGCAGCCCTGGGACTAGCGGGAAAACAGGCGATGAGCAGTTCTTC.

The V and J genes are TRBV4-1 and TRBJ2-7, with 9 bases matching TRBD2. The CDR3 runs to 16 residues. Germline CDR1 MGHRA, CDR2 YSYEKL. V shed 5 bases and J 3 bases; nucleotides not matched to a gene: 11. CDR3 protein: CASSDVWLAGHYEQYF. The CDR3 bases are TGCGCCAGCAGCGATGTGTGGCTAGCGGGGCACTACGAGCAGTACTTC.

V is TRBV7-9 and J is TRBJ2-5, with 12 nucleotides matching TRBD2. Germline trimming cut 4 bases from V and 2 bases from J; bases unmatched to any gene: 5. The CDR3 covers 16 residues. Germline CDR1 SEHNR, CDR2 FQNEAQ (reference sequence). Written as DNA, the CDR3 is TGTGCCAGCAGCTCTGGACTAGCGGGGCCACAAGAGACCCAGTACTTC. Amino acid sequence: CASSSGLAGPQETQYF.

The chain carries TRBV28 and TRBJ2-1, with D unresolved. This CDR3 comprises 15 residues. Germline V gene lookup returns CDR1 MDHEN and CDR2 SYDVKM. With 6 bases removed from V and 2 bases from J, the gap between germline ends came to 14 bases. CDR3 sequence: CASSTAAAPYNEQFF. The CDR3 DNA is TGTGCCAGCAGCACCGCTGCGGCCCCCTACAATGAGCAGTTCTTC.

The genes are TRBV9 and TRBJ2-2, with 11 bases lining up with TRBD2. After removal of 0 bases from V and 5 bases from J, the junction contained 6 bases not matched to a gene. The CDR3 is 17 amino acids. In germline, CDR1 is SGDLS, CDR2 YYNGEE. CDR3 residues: CASSVDALAGVTGELFF. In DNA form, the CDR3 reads TGTGCCAGCAGCGTAGACGCACTAGCGGGGGTAACCGGGGAGCTGTTTTTT.

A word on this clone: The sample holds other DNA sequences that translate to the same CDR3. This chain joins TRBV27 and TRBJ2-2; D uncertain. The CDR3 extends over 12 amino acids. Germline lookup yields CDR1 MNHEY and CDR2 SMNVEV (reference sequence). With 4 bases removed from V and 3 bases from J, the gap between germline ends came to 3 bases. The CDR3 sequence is CASSSYTGELFF. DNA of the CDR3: TGTGCCAGCAGTTCTTACACCGGGGAGCTGTTTTTT.

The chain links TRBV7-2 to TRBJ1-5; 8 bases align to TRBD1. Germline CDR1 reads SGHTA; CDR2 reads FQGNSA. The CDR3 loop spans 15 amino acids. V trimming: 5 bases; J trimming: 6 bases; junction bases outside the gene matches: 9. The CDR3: CASSPWTGSSQPQHF. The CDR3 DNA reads TGTGCCAGCAGCCCATGGACAGGGTCGTCTCAGCCCCAGCATTTT.

Here the CDR3 DNA reads TGTGCCAGCAGCAAAAAGAATCGGACAGCCAACAATGAGCAGTTCTTC. Translation: CASSKKNRTANNEQFF. The chain is built from TRBV21-1 and TRBJ2-1; the table's D call of TRBD1 was not tested on the DNA. TRBV21-1 represents a pseudogene. The CDR3 sequence is 16 residues long.

This chain's CDR3 is CASSSRLAGPTGELFF. The CDR3 DNA is TGTGCCAGCAGCTCTCGACTAGCGGGACCCACCGGGGAGCTGTTTTTT. V is TRBV11-2 and J is TRBJ2-2, with 11 positions matching TRBD2. Germline V gene sequence: CDR1 SGHAT, CDR2 FQNNGV. The CDR3 has 16 amino acids. V was clipped by 4 bases and J by 4 bases; unmatched bases: 5.

CDR3 sequence (DNA): TGTGCCAGCAATAACCAAGGGGGTCGCAATGAGCAGTTCTTC. It yields the protein CASNNQGGRNEQFF. This chain links TRBV6-5 with TRBJ2-1, with a tentative D call TRBD1 (6 bases). CDR1 is MNHEY, CDR2 SVGAGI, per germline. CDR3 length equals 14 residues. The germline V and J ends were trimmed by 7 bases and 6 bases, with 16 bases remaining between them.

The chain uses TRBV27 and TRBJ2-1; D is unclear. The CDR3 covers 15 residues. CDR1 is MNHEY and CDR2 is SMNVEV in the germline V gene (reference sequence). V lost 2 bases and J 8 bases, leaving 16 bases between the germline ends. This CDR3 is CASSLESETTHEQFF. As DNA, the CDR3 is TGTGCCAGCAGTTTAGAAAGCGAAACTACACATGAGCAGTTCTTC.

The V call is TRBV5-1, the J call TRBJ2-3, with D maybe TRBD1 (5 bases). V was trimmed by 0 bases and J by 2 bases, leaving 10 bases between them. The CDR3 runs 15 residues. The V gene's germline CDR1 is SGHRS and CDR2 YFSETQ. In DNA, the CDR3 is TGCGCCAGCAGCTTGGCGGCAGGGTACACAGATACGCAGTATTTT. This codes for CASSLAAGYTDTQYF.

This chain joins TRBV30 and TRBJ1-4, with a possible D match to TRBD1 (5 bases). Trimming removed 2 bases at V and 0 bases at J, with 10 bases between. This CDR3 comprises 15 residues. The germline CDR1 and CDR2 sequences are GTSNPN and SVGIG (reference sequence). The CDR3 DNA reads TGTGCCTGGAGTCTAGGGGATCCAACTAATGAAAAACTGTTTTTT. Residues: CAWSLGDPTNEKLFF. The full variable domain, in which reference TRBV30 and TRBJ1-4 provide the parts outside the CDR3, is SQTIHQWPATLVQPVGSPLSLECTVEGTSNPNLYWYRQAAGRGLQLLFYSVGIGQISSEVPQNLSASRPQDRQFILSSKKLLLSDSGFYLCAWSLGDPTNEKLFFGSGTQLSVL.

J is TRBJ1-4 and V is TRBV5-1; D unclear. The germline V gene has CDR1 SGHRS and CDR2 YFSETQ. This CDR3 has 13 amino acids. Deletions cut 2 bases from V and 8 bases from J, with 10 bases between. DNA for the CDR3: TGCGCCAGCAGCTTTTACACGGGAGAAAAACTGTTTTTT. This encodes CASSFYTGEKLFF.

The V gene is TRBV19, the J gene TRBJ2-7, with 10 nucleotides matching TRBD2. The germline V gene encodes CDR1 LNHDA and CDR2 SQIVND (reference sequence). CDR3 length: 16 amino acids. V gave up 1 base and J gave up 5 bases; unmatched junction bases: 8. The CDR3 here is CASSIVPAGGPNEQYF. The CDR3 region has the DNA TGTGCCAGTAGTATAGTTCCAGCGGGAGGGCCAAACGAGCAGTACTTC.